This entry concerns a single T cell receptor beta chain. The antigen is unknown. The sample originates from a study of response to subunit inactivated influenza vaccine. Overall study results and limits: The authors offered the suggestion that each seasonal influenza vaccination recruits few new T cells.

TCRdb re-analysed the RT-PCR reads in MiXCR, keeping a single row per CDR3 protein. This sample carries about 240,000 distinct CDR3 sequences, more than 9% of them seen once, and the ten largest clones take 7.8%. V was pared by 5 bases and J by 0 bases, with 8 bases between. This CDR3 has 14 amino acids. Per germline, CDR1 SGHRS and CDR2 YFSETQ. The TCR was taken from a man aged 45-60 years who received an inactivated influenza vaccine. The sequenced sample was non-naive T cells sorted from PBMCs, obtained around 15 days before vaccination. The V and J genes are TRBV5-1 and TRBJ1-4; unclear D gene. The DNA of the CDR3 is TGCGCCAGCAGGGCCGGGACAACTAATGAAAAACTGTTTTTT. It specifies CASRAGTTNEKLFF.